The clone carrying this T cell receptor beta chain was detected many times. These data originate in a study of T cells in Graves' hyperthyroidism and ophthalmopathy. The source material, RNA transcripts, was used to amplify TCR beta CDR3 regions. The TCR CDR3 was amplified in a first-round RT-PCR using the HTBI primer set. TCRdb re-called the multiplex PCR reads with MiXCR, one entry per CDR3 protein. This sample has hundreds of thousands of distinct CDR3 sequences, with 14% found just once. The CDR3 totals 17 residues. V shed 1 base and J 7 bases; nucleotides not matched to a gene: 11. CDR1 is SGHAT and CDR2 is FQNNGV in the germline V gene.

V is TRBV11-2 and J is TRBJ1-1; 11 nucleotides line up with TRBD1. This receptor was identified in a woman under 30 with Graves' hyperthyroidism. Sequenced input: blood. The CDR3 spells CASSLGFGQGAYFEAFF. CDR3 coding DNA: TGTGCCAGCAGCTTAGGATTCGGACAGGGGGCCTACTTTGAAGCTTTCTTT.